This T cell receptor (beta chain) was profiled in a study of T cell responses to AZD1222 COVID-19 vaccine. CDR3 length: 13 residues. Trimming removed 5 bases at V and 7 bases at J, with 12 bases between. Germline V gene lookup returns CDR1 LNHDA and CDR2 SQIVND (reference sequence). Many counts were recorded for this clone. Repertoires were generated with immunoSEQ multiplex PCR, while TCRdb's copy carries only in-frame clones and drops some. The data show roughly 140,000 clones, 82% seen once. Sample: peripheral blood, taken on day 0 of MenACWY control vaccination. The V gene is TRBV19, the J gene TRBJ1-5; perhaps TRBD1 as D (5 bases). The sequence was obtained from an adult in good health. CDR3 sequence (DNA): TGTGCCAGTAGTCGGGGCTCTGGACAGCCCCAGCATTTT. It codes for CASSRGSGQPQHF.